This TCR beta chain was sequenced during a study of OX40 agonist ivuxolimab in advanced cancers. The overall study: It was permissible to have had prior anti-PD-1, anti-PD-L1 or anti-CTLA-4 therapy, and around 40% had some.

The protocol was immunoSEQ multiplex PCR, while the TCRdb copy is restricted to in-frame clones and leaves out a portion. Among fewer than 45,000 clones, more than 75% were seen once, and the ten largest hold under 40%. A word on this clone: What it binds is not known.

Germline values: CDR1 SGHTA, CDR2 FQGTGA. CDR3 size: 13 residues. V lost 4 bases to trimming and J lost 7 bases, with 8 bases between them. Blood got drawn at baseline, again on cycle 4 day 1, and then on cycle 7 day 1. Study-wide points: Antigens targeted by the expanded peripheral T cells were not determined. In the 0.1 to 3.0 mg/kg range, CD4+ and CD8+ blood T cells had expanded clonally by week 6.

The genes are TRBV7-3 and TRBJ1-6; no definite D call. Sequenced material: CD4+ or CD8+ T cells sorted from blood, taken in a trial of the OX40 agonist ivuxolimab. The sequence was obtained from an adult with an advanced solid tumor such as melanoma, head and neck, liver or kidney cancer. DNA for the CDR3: TGTGCCAGCAGCTACGACTGGAATTCACCCCTCCACTTT. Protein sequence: CASSYDWNSPLHF.